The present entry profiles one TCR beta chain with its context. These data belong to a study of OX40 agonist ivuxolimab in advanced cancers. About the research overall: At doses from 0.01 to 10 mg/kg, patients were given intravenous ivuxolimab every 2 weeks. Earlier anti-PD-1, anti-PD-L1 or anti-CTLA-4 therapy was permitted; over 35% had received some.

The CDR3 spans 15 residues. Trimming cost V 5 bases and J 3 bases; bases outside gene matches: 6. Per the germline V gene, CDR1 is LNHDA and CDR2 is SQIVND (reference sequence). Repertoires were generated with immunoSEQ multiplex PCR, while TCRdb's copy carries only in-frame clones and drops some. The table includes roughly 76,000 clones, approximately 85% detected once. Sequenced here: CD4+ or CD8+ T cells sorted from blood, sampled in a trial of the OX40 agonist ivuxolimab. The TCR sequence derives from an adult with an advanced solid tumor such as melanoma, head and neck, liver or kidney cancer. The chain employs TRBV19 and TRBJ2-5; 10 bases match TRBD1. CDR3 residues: CASSYGGTGEETQYF. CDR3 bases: TGTGCCAGTAGTTACGGGGGGACAGGGGAAGAGACCCAGTACTTC.